This TCR beta chain was identified in a study of long-term antiretroviral therapy in people with HIV. Per the germline V gene, CDR1 is MDHEN and CDR2 is SYDVKM. The CDR3 loop spans 12 amino acids. Trimming stripped 10 bases from V and 2 bases from J, with 12 bases between. With survey level as its setting, the immunoSEQ assay was v3.0. Using immunoSEQ multiplex PCR, the repertoire was profiled, and TCRdb retains in-frame clones only, with some absent. The sample lists some 11,000 clones; 79% were seen once. This chain connects TRBV28 to TRBJ2-7; D is unclear. The sample consisted of unsorted PBMCs, taken 0.8 years before starting antiretroviral therapy. This clonotype originated in a woman in her forties with HIV. The DNA for the CDR3 is TGTGCCATCGCGGACGGACCCTACGAGCAGTACTTC. Its protein is CAIADGPYEQYF.